This passage covers 22 T cell receptor beta chains from one sample sequenced in a study of somatic mutations in cytotoxic T cells in rheumatoid arthritis. This table comes from immunoSEQ multiplex PCR, and its TCRdb copy is limited to in-frame clones, with some not included. In the table there are about 20,000 clones, roughly nine tenths of which are singletons. The sequenced sample consisted of CD8+ T cells sorted from blood. All receptors come from a middle-aged man in good health.

CDR3 bases: TGTGCCAGCAGCCCGAGGGGGTGGACAGGGGAAAGCTGGGCCAACGTCCTGACTTTC. Its translation is CASSPRGWTGESWANVLTF. This chain joins TRBV7-8 and TRBJ2-6; 9 nucleotides match TRBD1. With V trimmed by 5 bases and J by 5 bases, 16 bases remained unmatched. This CDR3 region has 19 residues. Germline V gene data show CDR1 as SGHVS and CDR2 as FQNEAQ.

The chain uses TRBV9 and TRBJ1-2; maybe TRBD1 (6 bases). V was shortened by 2 bases and J by 3 bases, with 8 bases between the two germline ends. Germline V gene data show CDR1 as SGDLS and CDR2 as YYNGEE. CDR3 length: 13 amino acids. The CDR3 DNA sequence: TGTGCCAGCAGCGTCCAGGGGTACTATGGCTACACCTTC. Translation: CASSVQGYYGYTF.

V is TRBV4-2 and J is TRBJ2-7, with TRBD1 matching 7 bases. Unmatched junction bases numbered 12, after V lost 4 bases and J lost 3 bases. There are 16 residues in the CDR3. Germline V gene lookup returns CDR1 LGHNA and CDR2 YNFKEQ. The CDR3: CASSPLPQGEGYEQYF. The CDR3 DNA reads TGTGCCAGCAGCCCCCTTCCCCAGGGGGAAGGCTACGAGCAGTACTTC.

The rearrangement uses TRBV11-2 and TRBJ2-5; TRBD2 might be the D (5 bases). The CDR3 loop spans 17 amino acids. Germline assignment: CDR1 SGHAT and CDR2 FQNNGV. V dropped 5 bases and J dropped 4 bases, with 23 bases sitting between them. The CDR3 DNA sequence: TGTGCCAGCAGCCCCCCTTCTCTCAGCGACGGAGGAGAGACCCAGTACTTC. It is translated as CASSPPSLSDGGETQYF.

J is TRBJ2-7 and V is TRBV29-1; 11 bases are shared with TRBD1. CDR1 SQVTM and CDR2 ANQGSEA come from the germline V gene. The CDR3 has 15 residues. V gave up 3 bases and J gave up 5 bases; unmatched junction bases: 9. This CDR3 reads CSVELGTGGVDEQYF. The DNA of the CDR3 is TGCAGCGTTGAGTTGGGGACAGGGGGGGTCGACGAGCAGTACTTC.

This rearrangement joins TRBV4-2 to TRBJ2-5, with D tentatively TRBD2 (5 bases). There are 14 residues in the CDR3. The germline gives CDR1 LGHNA, CDR2 YNFKEQ. Trimming removed 3 bases from V and 1 base from J, with 9 bases in between. The CDR3 coding sequence is TGTGCCAGCAGCCACGGACTCGGCCAAGAGACCCAGTACTTC. This translates into CASSHGLGQETQYF.

CDR3 DNA sequence: TGTGCCAGCAGCCAGCTCGTCGGAAGAGAGACCCAGTACTTC. Its translation is CASSQLVGRETQYF. The chain links TRBV13 to TRBJ2-5; D call uncertain. The V end lost 5 bases, the J end lost 4 bases, and 14 bases lay between the germline ends. CDR1 and CDR2 (germline): PRHDT, FYEKMQ (reference sequence). This CDR3 has 14 amino acids.

The CDR3 reads CASSLFTGIGETQYF. For the CDR3, the DNA is TGTGCCAGCAGTTTATTTACGGGAATTGGGGAGACCCAGTACTTC. The rearrangement links TRBV27 to TRBJ2-5, with D maybe TRBD2 (5 bases). The CDR3 has 15 residues. Trimming shortened V by 1 base and J by 5 bases, and 14 bases separated the two germline ends. Germline V gene sequence: CDR1 MNHEY, CDR2 SMNVEV (reference sequence).

The chain links TRBV7-9 to TRBJ2-2; 8 bases match TRBD1. In germline, CDR1 is SEHNR, CDR2 FQNEAQ (reference sequence). Trimming removed 5 bases from V and 4 bases from J; junction bases left unmatched: 9. This CDR3 is 16 amino acids long. CDR3 sequence (DNA): TGTGCCAGCAGCGCGCCGGACAGGGCGGGCACCGGGGAGCTGTTTTTT. Protein product: CASSAPDRAGTGELFF.

This chain links TRBV28 with TRBJ1-4, with TRBD1 as a possible D gene (6 bases). The CDR3 has 15 amino acids. The V and J ends lost 3 bases and 4 bases respectively, with 12 bases between them. Germline CDR1 reads MDHEN; CDR2 reads SYDVKM. CDR3 amino acids: CASSFGGGFNEKLFF. The CDR3 DNA follows: TGTGCCAGCAGTTTCGGGGGCGGCTTTAATGAAAAACTGTTTTTT.

The V call is TRBV11-2, the J call TRBJ1-3; weak D call: TRBD1 (5 bases). This CDR3 is built from 15 residues. In germline, CDR1 is SGHAT, CDR2 FQNNGV. Trimming shortened V by 2 bases and J by 3 bases, and 11 bases separated the two germline ends. CDR3 loop: CASSLKGLHGNTIYF. CDR3 nucleotide sequence: TGTGCCAGCAGCTTAAAGGGACTCCATGGAAACACCATATATTTT.

The chain has TRBV27 and TRBJ2-7; D is unclear. The V end was cut by 1 base, the J end by 3 bases, with 10 bases between. CDR1 MNHEY and CDR2 SMNVEV come from the germline V gene (reference sequence). This CDR3 comprises 14 residues. DNA for the CDR3: TGTGCCAGCAGTTTATTCCGACCGAACTACGAGCAGTACTTC. Protein sequence: CASSLFRPNYEQYF.

The chain combines TRBV7-2 with TRBJ2-1, with TRBD1 matching over 10 bases. Germline CDR1 is SGHTA and CDR2 is FQGNSA. The length of the CDR3 is 15 residues. With V trimmed by 5 bases and J by 8 bases, 9 bases remained unmatched. DNA for the CDR3: TGTGCCAGCAGCCTCAGACAGGGGGCGCGCCATGAGCAGTTCTTC. It translates to CASSLRQGARHEQFF.

The chain is built from TRBV5-5 and TRBJ1-1, with D unresolved. V was trimmed by 4 bases and J by 7 bases, leaving 8 bases between them. This CDR3 has 11 residues. Germline V lookup: CDR1 SGHKS, CDR2 YYEKEE (reference sequence). The DNA for the CDR3 is TGTGCCAGCAGCGGAGGGCTTGAAGCTTTCTTT. Amino acid sequence: CASSGGLEAFF.

The CDR3 here is CAWSMSYNEQFF. For the CDR3, the DNA is TGTGCCTGGAGTATGAGCTACAATGAGCAGTTCTTC. The chain couples TRBV30 to TRBJ2-1; D not resolved. The V end lost 2 bases, the J end lost 3 bases, and 5 bases lay between the germline ends. This CDR3 comprises 12 residues. Germline V gives CDR1 GTSNPN, CDR2 SVGIG (reference sequence).

The CDR3 protein is CASLEETGWRPEQYF. The CDR3 DNA is TGTGCCAGCCTGGAGGAAACAGGGTGGAGGCCCGAGCAGTACTTC. The rearrangement links TRBV6-1 to TRBJ2-7; D possibly corresponds to TRBD1 (6 bases). Trimming cost V 8 bases and J 6 bases, with 23 bases left between them. The CDR3 consists of 15 residues. Germline V gives CDR1 MNHNS, CDR2 SASEGT.

The chain links TRBV28 to TRBJ2-1; TRBD2 matches at 10 bases. J was trimmed by 2 bases and V by 3 bases; bases with no gene match: 1. The CDR3 has 15 residues. Germline CDR1 and CDR2: MDHEN and SYDVKM. CDR3 sequence reads: CASSFSGRTYNEQFF. DNA for the CDR3: TGTGCCAGCAGTTTTAGCGGGAGGACCTACAATGAGCAGTTCTTC.

This clone appeared a single time. The rearrangement uses TRBV6-4 and TRBJ2-6; D not resolved. Germline V gene sequence: CDR1 MRHNA, CDR2 SNTAGT. The CDR3 spans 16 residues. The V and J ends lost 4 bases and 0 bases respectively, with 10 bases between them. DNA of the CDR3: TGTGCCAGCAGTGCGGGTCCAAGCTCTGGGGCCAACGTCCTGACTTTC. The encoded protein is CASSAGPSSGANVLTF.

The rearrangement uses TRBV21-1 and TRBJ2-5. TRBV21-1 is a pseudogene segment. The CDR3 is 16 residues long. Written as DNA, the CDR3 is TGTGCCAGCAGCAAAGCGGGGGAAGGAGGCTGGGAGACCCAGTACTTC. It yields the protein CASSKAGEGGWETQYF.

The count of this clone is one. The rearrangement joins TRBV27 to TRBJ1-4; tentative D call: TRBD1 (6 bases). The CDR3 is 17 amino acids. Germline CDR1 is MNHEY and CDR2 is SMNVEV (reference sequence). With 0 bases removed from V and 0 bases from J, the gap between germline ends came to 11 bases. The CDR3 coding sequence is TGTGCCAGCAGTTTATCCAACAGGGTTGCAACTAATGAAAAACTGTTTTTT. Translating it yields CASSLSNRVATNEKLFF.

The chain couples TRBV28 to TRBJ1-1; D gene unclear. V was pared by 3 bases and J by 4 bases, with 3 bases between. The CDR3 has 11 amino acids. Germline CDR1 and CDR2: MDHEN and SYDVKM. DNA of the CDR3: TGTGCCAGCAGTTTTGGCACTGAAGCTTTCTTT. Protein sequence: CASSFGTEAFF.

The genes are TRBV5-1 and TRBJ2-1; TRBD2 matches 13 bases. CDR1 is SGHRS and CDR2 is YFSETQ in the germline V gene. The CDR3 extends over 14 amino acids. The V segment lost 5 bases and the J segment 8 bases; nucleotides outside the gene matches: 4. The CDR3 sequence: CASRLAGGPHEQFF. The DNA for the CDR3 is TGCGCCAGCAGACTAGCGGGAGGGCCGCATGAGCAGTTCTTC.